The rows below give T cell receptor beta chains drawn from one sample of a study of blood T cells in healthy people across ages. TCRdb itself ran the 5' RACE reads through MiXCR, one entry per CDR3 protein. The data hold about 670,000 distinct CDR3 sequences, with approximately 52% observed a single time. Specimen: blood. Receptors were obtained from a woman of 80 years or more in good health. Both conserved end residues are part of each CDR3. A D gene is named only where the DNA matches it firmly. Clone size is shown for a subset of rows, as once, few, many or a class of expanded clone.

v_gene,d_gene,j_gene,abundance,CDR3nt,CDR3aa
TRBV14,-,TRBJ2-5,-,TGTGCCAGCAGCCCTCCCGGTACAGCGGCAGAGACCCAGTACTTC,CASSPPGTAAETQYF
TRBV6-5,-,TRBJ2-3,-,TGTGCCAGCAGTTATTGGAGGGACTCCCCAGATACGCAGTATTTT,CASSYWRDSPDTQYF
TRBV5-1,TRBD1,TRBJ1-1,-,TGCGCCAGCAGCTTCGGACAGGGGTCTGAAGCTTTCTTT,CASSFGQGSEAFF
TRBV20-1,TRBD1,TRBJ1-5,-,TGCAGTGCTAGGTCTCCGGGGCAGGGGGCTTATCAGCCCCAGCATTTT,CSARSPGQGAYQPQHF
TRBV5-1,TRBD1,TRBJ1-2,once,TGCGCCAGCAGCACAACCGGGACAGGGGGCGACTATGGCTACACCTTC,CASSTTGTGGDYGYTF
TRBV10-3,-,TRBJ2-5,-,TGTGCCATCAGTGAGTCCACGGGGACCTCAACCCAGTACTTC,CAISESTGTSTQYF
TRBV5-1,-,TRBJ2-5,few,TGCGCCAGCAGCGTATTAGCCGGCGAGACCCAGTACTTC,CASSVLAGETQYF
TRBV25-1,TRBD1,TRBJ1-1,-,TGTGCCAGCAGCACGGGACAGCGCCTTATCTCTGAAGCTTTCTTT,CASSTGQRLISEAFF
TRBV20-1,TRBD1,TRBJ2-1,-,TGCAGTGCTAGGGACAGGCCTGAGCAGTTCTTC,CSARDRPEQFF
TRBV7-2,-,TRBJ2-7,-,TGTGCCAGCAGCCTACAGGTCAAGAGCTCCTACGAGCAGTACTTC,CASSLQVKSSYEQYF
TRBV6-5,TRBD2,TRBJ2-3,many,TGTGCCAGCAGACAACTGGGACTAGAGGTAGATACGCAGTATTTT,CASRQLGLEVDTQYF
TRBV29-1,TRBD1,TRBJ2-1,-,TGCAGCGCCCCCACAGGGGCAAATGAGCAGTTCTTC,CSAPTGANEQFF
TRBV5-1,TRBD1,TRBJ1-1,-,TGCGCCAGCAGCTCTGGACAGGAGATAAGAACTGAAGCTTTCTTT,CASSSGQEIRTEAFF
TRBV21-1,-,TRBJ2-4,-,TGTGTCAGCAGCAAAGTCGAGACAGCCAAAAACATTCAGTACTTC,CVSSKVETAKNIQYF
TRBV9,-,TRBJ2-7,many,TGTGCCAGCAGCGCAACATCCCTCGCATACTACGAGCAGTACTTC,CASSATSLAYYEQYF
TRBV7-8,TRBD2,TRBJ2-1,-,TGTGCCACCTCGCTGGTAGCGGGGGGGAATGAGCAGTTCTTC,CATSLVAGGNEQFF
TRBV27,TRBD2,TRBJ2-7,-,TGTGCCGTCCGCGGGAGCTCCTACGAGCAGTACTTC,CAVRGSSYEQYF
TRBV5-5,-,TRBJ2-1,-,TGTGCCAGCAGCACCTCGATTAATCAGAGGGGGGGGAATGAGCAGTTCTTC,CASSTSINQRGGNEQFF
TRBV5-1,-,TRBJ2-7,few,TGCGCCAGCAGCTTGTTCAGCTCCTACAATGAGCAGTACTTC,CASSLFSSYNEQYF
TRBV15,TRBD2,TRBJ2-1,many,TGTGCCACCAGCAGCCTGACTAGCGGGAGAACATTGAGCTCCTACAATGAGCAGTTCTTC,CATSSLTSGRTLSSYNEQFF
TRBV29-1,-,TRBJ2-3,once,TGCAGCGCAATGGCGAGGTTAGGCGCAGATACGCAGTATTTT,CSAMARLGADTQYF
TRBV6-2/TRBV6-3,TRBD1,TRBJ2-7,-,TGTGCCAGCAGCTCGAGGACAGGGACTCACGAGCAGTACTTC,CASSSRTGTHEQYF
TRBV28,TRBD2,TRBJ2-5,-,TGTGCCAGCAGTTTGCCCCCACCCGGACTAGCGGGGAAACTTCAAGAGGCCCAGTACTTC,CASSLPPPGLAGKLQEAQYF
TRBV13,-,TRBJ2-3,-,TGTGCCAGCAGCATTTCACAGGGCCTACTCACAGATACGCTGTATTTT,CASSISQGLLTDTLYF
TRBV12-3/TRBV12-4,-,TRBJ2-1,once,TGTGCCAGCAGTTTATGGGCGCTAGTTTCCTTCGAGCAGTACTTT,CASSLWALVSFEQYF
TRBV5-1,TRBD1,TRBJ1-1,few,TGCGCCAGCCTCACAGGGGGCACTGGGTCTGAAGCTTTCTTT,CASLTGGTGSEAFF
TRBV12-5,TRBD1,TRBJ2-1,-,TGTGCTAGTGGAACAGGGGAGCATTGGTTCTTC,CASGTGEHWFF